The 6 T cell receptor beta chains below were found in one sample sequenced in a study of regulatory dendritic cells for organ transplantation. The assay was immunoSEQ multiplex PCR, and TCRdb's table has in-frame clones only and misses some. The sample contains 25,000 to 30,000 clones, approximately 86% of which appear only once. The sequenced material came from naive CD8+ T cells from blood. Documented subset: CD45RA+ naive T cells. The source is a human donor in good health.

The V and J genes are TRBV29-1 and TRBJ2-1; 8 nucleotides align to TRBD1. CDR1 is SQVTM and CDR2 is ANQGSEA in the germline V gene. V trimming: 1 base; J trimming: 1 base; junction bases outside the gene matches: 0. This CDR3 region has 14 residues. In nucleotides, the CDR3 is TGCAGCGTTGAAGGACAGGGGTCCTACAATGAGCAGTTCTTC. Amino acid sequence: CSVEGQGSYNEQFF.

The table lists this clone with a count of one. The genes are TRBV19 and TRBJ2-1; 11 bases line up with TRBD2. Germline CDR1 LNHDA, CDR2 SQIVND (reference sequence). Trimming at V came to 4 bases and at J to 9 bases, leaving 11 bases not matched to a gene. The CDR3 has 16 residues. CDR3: CASSSLAGGLQGEQFF. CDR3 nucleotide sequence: TGTGCCAGTAGTAGTTTAGCGGGGGGGCTCCAAGGTGAGCAGTTCTTC.

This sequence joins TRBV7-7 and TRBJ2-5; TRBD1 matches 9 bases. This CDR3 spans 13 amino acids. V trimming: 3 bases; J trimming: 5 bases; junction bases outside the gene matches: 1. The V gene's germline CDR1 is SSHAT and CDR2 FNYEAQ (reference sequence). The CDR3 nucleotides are TGTGCCAGCAGCTTCGACAGGGGGGAGACCCAGTACTTC. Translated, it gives CASSFDRGETQYF.

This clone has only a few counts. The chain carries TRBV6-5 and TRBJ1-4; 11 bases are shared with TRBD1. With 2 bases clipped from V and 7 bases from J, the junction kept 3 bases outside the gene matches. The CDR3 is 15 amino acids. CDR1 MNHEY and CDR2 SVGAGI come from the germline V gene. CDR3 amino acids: CASSYRDRGGEKLFF. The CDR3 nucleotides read TGTGCCAGCAGTTACCGGGACAGGGGGGGTGAAAAACTGTTTTTT.

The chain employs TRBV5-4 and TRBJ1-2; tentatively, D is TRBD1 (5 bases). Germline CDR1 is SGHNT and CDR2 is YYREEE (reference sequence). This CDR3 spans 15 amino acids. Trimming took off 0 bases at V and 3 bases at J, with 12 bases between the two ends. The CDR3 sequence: CASSLAGTDHYGYTF. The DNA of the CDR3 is TGTGCCAGCAGCTTGGCCGGGACTGATCACTATGGCTACACCTTC.

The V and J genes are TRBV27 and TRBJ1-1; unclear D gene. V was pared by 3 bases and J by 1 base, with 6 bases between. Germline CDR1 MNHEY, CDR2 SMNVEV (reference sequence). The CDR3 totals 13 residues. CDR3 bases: TGTGCCAGCAGTTTGCGCGGGAACACTGAAGCTTTCTTT. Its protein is CASSLRGNTEAFF.